The clone carrying this T cell receptor beta chain was recorded a few times. Its target is unknown. The data derive from a study of blood T cells in healthy people across ages. Primed by a sample-barcoded 5' primer and a J-beta primer mix, a second PCR proceeded for roughly 7 to 11 cycles. TCRdb fed the 5' RACE reads into MiXCR, producing one record per CDR3 protein. The sample shows hundreds of thousands of distinct CDR3 sequences, 46% of them seen only once. Drawing of peripheral blood yielded roughly 10 milliliters from each donor. Study-wide findings and caveats: Underestimates were what the diversity estimates from one million T cells were considered to be.

This clonotype originated in a man at least 80 years old in good health. The source material was blood.

The CDR3 DNA sequence: TGTGCCAGCAGCTTAGTAACAGCCCAAGAGACCCAGTACTTC. Amino acids: CASSLVTAQETQYF. This chain links TRBV7-8 with TRBJ2-5; D is unclear. V lost 1 base and J lost 1, with 7 bases in between. There are 14 residues in the CDR3. The germline V gene encodes CDR1 SGHVS and CDR2 FQNEAQ. The whole variable domain, remainder taken from reference TRBV7-8 and TRBJ2-5, is GAGVSQSPRYKVAKRGQDVALRCDPISGHVSLFWYQQALGQGPEFLTYFQNEAQLDKSGLPSDRFFAERPEGSVSTLKIQRTQQEDSAVYLCASSLVTAQETQYFGPGTRLLVL.